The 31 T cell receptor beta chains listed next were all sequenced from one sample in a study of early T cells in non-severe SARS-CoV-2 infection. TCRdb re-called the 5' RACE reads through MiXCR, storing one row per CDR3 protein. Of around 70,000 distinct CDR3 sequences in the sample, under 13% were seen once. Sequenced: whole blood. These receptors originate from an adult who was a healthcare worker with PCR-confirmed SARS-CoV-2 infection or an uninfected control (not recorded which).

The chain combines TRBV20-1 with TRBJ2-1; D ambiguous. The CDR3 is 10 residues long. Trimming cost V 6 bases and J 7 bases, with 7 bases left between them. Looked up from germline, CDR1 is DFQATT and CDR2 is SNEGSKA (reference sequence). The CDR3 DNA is TGCAGTGCGGGAAGGAATGAGCAGTTCTTC. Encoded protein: CSAGRNEQFF.

This CDR3 reads CASSLGGRESPLHF. CDR3 DNA sequence: TGTGCCAGCAGTTTAGGCGGCAGGGAATCACCCCTCCACTTT. The V and J genes are TRBV12-3 or TRBV12-4 and TRBJ1-6, with a tentative D call TRBD1 (5 bases). The CDR3 runs to 14 residues. Trimming pared 1 base from V and 10 bases from J, leaving 11 bases between.

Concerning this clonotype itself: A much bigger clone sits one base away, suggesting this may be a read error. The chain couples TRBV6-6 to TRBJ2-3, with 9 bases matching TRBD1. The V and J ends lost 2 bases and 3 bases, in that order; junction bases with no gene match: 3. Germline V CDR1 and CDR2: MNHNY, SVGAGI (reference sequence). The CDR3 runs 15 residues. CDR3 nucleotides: TGTGCCAGCAGTTACAGGGACAGGGCAACAGATACGCAGTATTTT. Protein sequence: CASSYRDRATDTQYF.

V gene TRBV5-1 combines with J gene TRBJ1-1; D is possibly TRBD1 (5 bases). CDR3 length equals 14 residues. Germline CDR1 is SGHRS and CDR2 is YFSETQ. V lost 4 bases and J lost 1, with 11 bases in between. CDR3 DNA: TGCGCCAGCAGCCTACTAGGACAGAACACTGAAGCTTTCTTT. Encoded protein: CASSLLGQNTEAFF.

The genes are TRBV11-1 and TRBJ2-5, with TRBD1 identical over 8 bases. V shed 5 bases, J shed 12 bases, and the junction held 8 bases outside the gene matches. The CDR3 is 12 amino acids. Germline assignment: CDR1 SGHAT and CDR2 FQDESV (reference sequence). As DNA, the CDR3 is TGTGCCAGCAGCCGAAAGCTGGGACAGGAGTACTTC. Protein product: CASSRKLGQEYF.

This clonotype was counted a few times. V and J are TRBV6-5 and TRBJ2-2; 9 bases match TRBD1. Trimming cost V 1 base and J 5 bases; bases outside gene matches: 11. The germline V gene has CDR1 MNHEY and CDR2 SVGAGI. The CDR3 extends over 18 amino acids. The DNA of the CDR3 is TGTGCCAGCAGTTACTTTCGGACAGGGGATACGTGGACCGGGGAGCTGTTTTTT. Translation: CASSYFRTGDTWTGELFF.

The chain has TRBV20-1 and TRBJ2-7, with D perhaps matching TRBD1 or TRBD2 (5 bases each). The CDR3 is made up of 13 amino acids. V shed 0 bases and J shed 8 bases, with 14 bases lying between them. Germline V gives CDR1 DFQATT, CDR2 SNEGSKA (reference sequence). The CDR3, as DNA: TGCAGTGCTAGAGAGGGGGTTAGGCCAAAGCAGTACTTC. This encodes CSAREGVRPKQYF.

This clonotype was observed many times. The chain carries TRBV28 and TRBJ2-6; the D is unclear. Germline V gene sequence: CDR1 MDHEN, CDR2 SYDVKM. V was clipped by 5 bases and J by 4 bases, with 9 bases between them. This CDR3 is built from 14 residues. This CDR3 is CASSPQWGANVLTF. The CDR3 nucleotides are TGTGCCAGCAGTCCCCAGTGGGGGGCCAACGTCCTGACTTTC.

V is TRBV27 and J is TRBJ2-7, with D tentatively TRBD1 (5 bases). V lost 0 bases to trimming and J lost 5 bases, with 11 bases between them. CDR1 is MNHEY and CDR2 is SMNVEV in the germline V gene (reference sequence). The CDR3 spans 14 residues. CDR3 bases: TGTGCCAGCAGTTTATCCCCAGGGTACGACGAGCAGTACTTC. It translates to CASSLSPGYDEQYF.

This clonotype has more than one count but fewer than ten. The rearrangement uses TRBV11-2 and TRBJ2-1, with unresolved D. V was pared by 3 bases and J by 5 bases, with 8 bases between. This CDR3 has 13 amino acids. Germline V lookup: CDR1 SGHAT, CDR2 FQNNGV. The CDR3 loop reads CASSLMPNNEQFF. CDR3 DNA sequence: TGTGCCAGCAGCTTGATGCCGAACAATGAGCAGTTCTTC. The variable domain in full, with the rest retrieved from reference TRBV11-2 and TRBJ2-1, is EAGVAQSPRYKIIEKRQSVAFWCNPISGHATLYWYQQILGQGPKLLIQFQNNGVVDDSQLPKDRFSAERLKGVDSTLKIQPAKLEDSAVYLCASSLMPNNEQFFGPGTRLTVL.

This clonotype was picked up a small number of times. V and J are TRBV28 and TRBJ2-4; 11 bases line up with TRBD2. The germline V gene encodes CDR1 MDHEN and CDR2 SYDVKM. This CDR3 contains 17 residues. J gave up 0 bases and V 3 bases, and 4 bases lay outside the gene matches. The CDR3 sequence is CASSFGGTSGAKNIQYF. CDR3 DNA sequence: TGTGCCAGCAGTTTCGGCGGGACTAGCGGAGCCAAAAACATTCAGTACTTC.

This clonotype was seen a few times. Here the CDR3 reads CASSSVDRLGGYTF. The CDR3 DNA reads TGTGCCAGCAGCTCCGTCGACAGGCTGGGGGGCTACACCTTC. The chain links TRBV7-9 to TRBJ1-2, with D perhaps TRBD1 (6 bases). This CDR3 is built from 14 residues. Germline V gene sequence: CDR1 SEHNR, CDR2 FQNEAQ (reference sequence). V dropped 4 bases and J dropped 8 bases, with 17 bases sitting between them. The variable domain in full, with the rest retrieved from reference TRBV7-9 and TRBJ1-2, is DTGVSQNPRHKITKRGQNVTFRCDPISEHNRLYWYRQTLGQGPEFLTYFQNEAQLEKSRLLSDRFSAERPKGSFSTLEIQRTEQGDSAMYLCASSSVDRLGGYTFGSGTRLTVV.

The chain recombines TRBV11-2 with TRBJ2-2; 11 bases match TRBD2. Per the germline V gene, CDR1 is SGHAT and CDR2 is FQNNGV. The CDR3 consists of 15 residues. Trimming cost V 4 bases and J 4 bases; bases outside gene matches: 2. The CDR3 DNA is TGTGCCAGCAGCTCACTAGCGGGAGCCACCGGGGAGCTGTTTTTT. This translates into CASSSLAGATGELFF.

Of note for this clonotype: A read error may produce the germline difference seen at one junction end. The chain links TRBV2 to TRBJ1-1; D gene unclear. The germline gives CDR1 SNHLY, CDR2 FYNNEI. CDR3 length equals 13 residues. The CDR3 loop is CSSIYDRRTEAFF. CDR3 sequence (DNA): TGTTCCAGCATATACGATAGAAGGACTGAAGCTTTCTTT.

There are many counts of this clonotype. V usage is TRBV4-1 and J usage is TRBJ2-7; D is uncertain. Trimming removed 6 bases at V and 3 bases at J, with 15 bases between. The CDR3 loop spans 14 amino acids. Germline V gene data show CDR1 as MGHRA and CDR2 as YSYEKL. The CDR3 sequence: CASSPGPLGYEQYF. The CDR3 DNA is TGCGCCAGCAGTCCCGGACCGCTAGGCTACGAGCAGTACTTC.

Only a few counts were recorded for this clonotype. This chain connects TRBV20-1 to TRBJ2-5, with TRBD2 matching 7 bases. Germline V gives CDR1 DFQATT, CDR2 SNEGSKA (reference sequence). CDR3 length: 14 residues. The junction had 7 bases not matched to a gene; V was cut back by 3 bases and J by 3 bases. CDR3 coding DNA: TGCAGTGCTAGCCCAGCGGGGAAAGAAGAGACCCAGTACTTC. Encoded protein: CSASPAGKEETQYF.

The CDR3 DNA follows: TGCGCCAGCAGCCAAGGGGGTCAGTGGCGGGATACGCAGTATTTT. Its translation is CASSQGGQWRDTQYF. This chain uses TRBV4-1 with TRBJ2-3; D is ambiguous. This CDR3 region has 15 residues. V was shortened by 1 base and J by 6 bases, with 14 bases between the two germline ends. In germline, CDR1 is MGHRA, CDR2 YSYEKL.

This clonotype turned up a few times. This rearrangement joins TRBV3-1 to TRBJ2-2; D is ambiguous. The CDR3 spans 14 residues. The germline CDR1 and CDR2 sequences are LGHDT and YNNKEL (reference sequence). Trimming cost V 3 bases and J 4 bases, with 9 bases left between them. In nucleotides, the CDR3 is TGTGCCAGCAGCCAGCGGTTATCCACCGGGGAGCTGTTTTTT. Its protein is CASSQRLSTGELFF.

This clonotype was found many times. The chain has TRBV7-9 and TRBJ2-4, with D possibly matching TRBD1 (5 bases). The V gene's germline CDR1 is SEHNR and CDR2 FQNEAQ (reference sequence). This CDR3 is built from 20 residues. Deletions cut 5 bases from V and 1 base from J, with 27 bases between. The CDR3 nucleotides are TGTGCCAGCAGCCCCAACTACACCAACGCAGGGTTGAGGGCCAAAAACATTCAGTACTTC. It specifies CASSPNYTNAGLRAKNIQYF.

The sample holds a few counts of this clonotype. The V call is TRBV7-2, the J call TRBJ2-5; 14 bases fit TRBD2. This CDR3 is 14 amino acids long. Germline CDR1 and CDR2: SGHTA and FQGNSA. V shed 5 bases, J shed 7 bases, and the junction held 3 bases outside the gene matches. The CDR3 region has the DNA TGTGCCAGCAGCCAGACTAGCGGGAGGGTGACCCAGTACTTC. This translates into CASSQTSGRVTQYF.

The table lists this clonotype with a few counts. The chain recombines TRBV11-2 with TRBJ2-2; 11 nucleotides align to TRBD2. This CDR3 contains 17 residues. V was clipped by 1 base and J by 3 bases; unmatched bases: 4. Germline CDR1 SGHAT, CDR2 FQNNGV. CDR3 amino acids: CASSLALAGDHTGELFF. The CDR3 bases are TGTGCCAGCAGCTTAGCACTAGCGGGAGACCACACCGGGGAGCTGTTTTTT.

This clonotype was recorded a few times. CDR3 in DNA: TGTGCCAGCCGAGATGCAGCGGGAGGGCCAATCACAGATACGCAGTATTTT. This translates into CASRDAAGGPITDTQYF. The rearrangement joins TRBV27 to TRBJ2-3; 10 bases align to TRBD2. After removal of 8 bases from V and 2 bases from J, the junction contained 13 bases not matched to a gene. Per the germline V gene, CDR1 is MNHEY and CDR2 is SMNVEV (reference sequence). CDR3 length: 17 amino acids.

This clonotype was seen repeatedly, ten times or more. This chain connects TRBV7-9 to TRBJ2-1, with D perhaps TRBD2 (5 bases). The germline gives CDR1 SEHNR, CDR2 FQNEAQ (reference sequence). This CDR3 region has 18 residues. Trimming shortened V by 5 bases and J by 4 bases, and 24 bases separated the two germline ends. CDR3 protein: CASSTEVSRGKTYNEQFF. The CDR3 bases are TGTGCCAGCAGCACCGAAGTGTCTAGAGGGAAGACTTACAATGAGCAGTTCTTC.

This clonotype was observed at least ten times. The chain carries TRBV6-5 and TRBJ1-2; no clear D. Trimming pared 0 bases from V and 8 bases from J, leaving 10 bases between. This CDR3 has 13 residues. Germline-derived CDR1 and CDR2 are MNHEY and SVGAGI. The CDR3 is CASSYSNSAGYTF. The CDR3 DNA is TGTGCCAGCAGTTACTCGAACTCCGCCGGCTACACCTTC.

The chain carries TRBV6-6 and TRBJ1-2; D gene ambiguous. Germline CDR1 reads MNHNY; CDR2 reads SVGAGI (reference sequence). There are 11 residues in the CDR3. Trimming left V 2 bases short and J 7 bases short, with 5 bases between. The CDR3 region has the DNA TGTGCCAGCAGTTACGGTTCTGGCTACACCTTC. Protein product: CASSYGSGYTF.

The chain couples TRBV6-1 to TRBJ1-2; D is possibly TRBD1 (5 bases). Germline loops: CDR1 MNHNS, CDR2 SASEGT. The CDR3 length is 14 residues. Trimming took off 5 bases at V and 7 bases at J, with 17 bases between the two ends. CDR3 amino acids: CASSPGGEGRGYTF. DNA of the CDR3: TGTGCCAGCAGTCCTGGAGGGGAGGGACGTGGCTACACCTTC.

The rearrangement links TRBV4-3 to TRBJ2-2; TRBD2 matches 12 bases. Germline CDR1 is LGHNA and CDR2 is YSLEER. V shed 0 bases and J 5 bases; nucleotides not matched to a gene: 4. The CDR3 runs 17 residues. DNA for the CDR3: TGCGCCAGCAGCCAAGAACTAGCGGGAGGTGGAACCGGGGAGCTGTTTTTT. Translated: CASSQELAGGGTGELFF.

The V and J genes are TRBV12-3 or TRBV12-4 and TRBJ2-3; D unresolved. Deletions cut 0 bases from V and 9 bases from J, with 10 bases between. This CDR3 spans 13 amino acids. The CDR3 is CASSLANPTTQYF. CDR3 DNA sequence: TGTGCCAGCAGTTTAGCTAACCCAACAACGCAGTATTTT.

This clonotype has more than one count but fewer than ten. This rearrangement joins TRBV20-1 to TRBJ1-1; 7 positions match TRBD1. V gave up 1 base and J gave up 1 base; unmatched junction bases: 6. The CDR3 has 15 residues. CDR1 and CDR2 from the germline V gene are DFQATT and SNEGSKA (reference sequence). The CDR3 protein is CSARGTGEANTEAFF. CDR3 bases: TGCAGTGCTAGAGGCACAGGGGAAGCGAACACTGAAGCTTTCTTT.

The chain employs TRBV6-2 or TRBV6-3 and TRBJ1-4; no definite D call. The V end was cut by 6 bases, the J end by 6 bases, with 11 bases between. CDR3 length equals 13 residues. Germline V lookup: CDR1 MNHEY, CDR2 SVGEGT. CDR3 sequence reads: CASRSRTDEKLFF. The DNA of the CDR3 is TGTGCCAGCAGATCGCGGACGGATGAAAAACTGTTTTTT.

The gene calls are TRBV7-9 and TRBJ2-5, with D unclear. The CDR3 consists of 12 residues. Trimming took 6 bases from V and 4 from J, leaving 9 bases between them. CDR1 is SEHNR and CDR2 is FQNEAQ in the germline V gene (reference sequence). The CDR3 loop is CASRMTGETQYF. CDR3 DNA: TGTGCCAGCAGGATGACGGGAGAGACCCAGTACTTC.